This T cell receptor (beta chain) was observed in a study of breast tumors, draining lymph nodes, adjacent tissues. Findings and limits, study-wide: Tumor repertoires ranked between lymph nodes and nontumor tissue in diversity, with V and J gene preferences. The lymph node origin of tumor T cells was framed as consistent with a hypothesis, not demonstrated.

TCRdb used MiXCR to reprocess the multiplex PCR reads, holding one entry per CDR3 protein. The sample yields 150,000 or so distinct CDR3 sequences, approximately 30% seen once. Axillary draining lymph nodes of breast cancer patients supplied the node samples. The CDR3 runs 12 residues. The germline CDR1 and CDR2 sequences are DFQATT and SNEGSKA (reference sequence). This clonotype was counted many times. The antigen remains unidentified. Just one base apart from a much larger clone, this may be a read error. This chain links TRBV20-1 with TRBJ1-2; weak D call: TRBD1 (6 bases). Sequencing was carried out using axillary lymph node tissue. The TCR was taken from a female donor with breast cancer. Some clones in this sample may be carry-over from other donors' samples. The DNA of the CDR3 is TGCAGTGCTATGGACAGCAACTATGGCTCCACCTTC. Its protein product is CSAMDSNYGSTF.